This entry concerns a single T cell receptor beta chain. The germline V gene has CDR1 SGHNT and CDR2 YYREEE (reference sequence). Trimming cost V 1 base and J 5 bases, with 12 bases left between them. The CDR3 has 14 amino acids. This sample was included in a study of cytomegalovirus exposure and HLA in healthy donors. PCR was performed using 60 Vbeta and 13 Jbeta primers. Sequencing used immunoSEQ multiplex PCR; TCRdb keeps in-frame clones, though not all of them. The data show 45,000 to 70,000 clones, with roughly 80% seen just once and 1.6% held by the top ten. This TCR came from a man aged 25-40 years in good health and CMV-seronegative. The sequenced material came from PBMCs. The chain uses TRBV5-4 and TRBJ1-1; TRBD1 is a possible D gene (5 bases). CDR3: CASSLSQGRTEAFF. The CDR3 nucleotides read TGTGCCAGCAGCTTGAGCCAGGGAAGGACTGAAGCTTTCTTT.